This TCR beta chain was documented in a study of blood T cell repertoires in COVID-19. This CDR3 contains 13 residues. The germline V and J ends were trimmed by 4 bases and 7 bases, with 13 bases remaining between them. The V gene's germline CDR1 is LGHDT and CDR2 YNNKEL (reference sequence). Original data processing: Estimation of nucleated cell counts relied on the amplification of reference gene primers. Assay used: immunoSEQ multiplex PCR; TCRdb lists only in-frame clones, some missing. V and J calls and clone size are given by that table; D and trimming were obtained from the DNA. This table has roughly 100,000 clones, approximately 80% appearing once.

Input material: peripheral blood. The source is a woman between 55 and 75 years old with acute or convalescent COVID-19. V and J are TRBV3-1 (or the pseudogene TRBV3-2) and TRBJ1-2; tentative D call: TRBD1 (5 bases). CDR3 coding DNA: TGTGCCAGCAGCCCGTCAGCGGGGGGTGGCTACACCTTC. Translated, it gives CASSPSAGGGYTF.